This TCR beta chain stems from a study of T cells in Graves' hyperthyroidism and ophthalmopathy. J was trimmed by 1 base and V by 3 bases; bases with no gene match: 9. Looked up from germline, CDR1 is DFQATT and CDR2 is SNEGSKA (reference sequence). The CDR3 length is 16 residues. Graves' hyperthyroidism is called stable when ophthalmopathy does not progress within 18 months. Patients aged 18 to 65 had newly diagnosed hyperthyroidism that had lasted under 2 months. What was amplified from RNA transcripts were TCR beta CDR3 regions. HTBI primers were used for first-round RT-PCR of the TCR CDR3. TCRdb re-called the multiplex PCR reads with MiXCR, one entry per CDR3 protein. The sample yields more than 350,000 distinct CDR3 sequences, 14% to 15% seen once. With regard to this clonotype: Its antigen is unidentified.

Findings of the study overall: Most thyroid clonotypes with frequency above 0.001 were detected in blood.

The V call is TRBV20-1, the J call TRBJ2-1; 7 positions agree with TRBD2. The clonotype comes from a woman in her thirties with Graves' hyperthyroidism. The sequencing sample was made of blood. CDR3 DNA: TGCAGTGCTAGGGGCCGACTAGCTTATTCCTACAATGAGCAGTTCTTC. Protein: CSARGRLAYSYNEQFF.